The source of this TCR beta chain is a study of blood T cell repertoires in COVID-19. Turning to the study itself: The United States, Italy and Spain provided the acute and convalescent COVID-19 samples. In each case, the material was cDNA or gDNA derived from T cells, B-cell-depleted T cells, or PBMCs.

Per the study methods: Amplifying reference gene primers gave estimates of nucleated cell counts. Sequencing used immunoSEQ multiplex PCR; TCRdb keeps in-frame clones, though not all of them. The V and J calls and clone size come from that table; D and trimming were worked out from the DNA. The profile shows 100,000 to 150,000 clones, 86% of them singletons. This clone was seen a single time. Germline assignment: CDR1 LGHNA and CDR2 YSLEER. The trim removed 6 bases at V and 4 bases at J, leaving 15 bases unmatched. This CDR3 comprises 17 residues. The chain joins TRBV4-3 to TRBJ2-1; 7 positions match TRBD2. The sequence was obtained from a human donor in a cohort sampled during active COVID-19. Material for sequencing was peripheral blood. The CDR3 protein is CASSKDAGRPVYNEQFF. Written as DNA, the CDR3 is TGCGCCAGCAGTAAAGACGCCGGGAGGCCGGTTTACAATGAGCAGTTCTTC.